This T cell receptor beta chain was recorded in a study of early T cells in non-severe SARS-CoV-2 infection. With 8 bases removed from V and 10 bases from J, the gap between germline ends came to 15 bases. CDR1 and CDR2 from the germline V gene are MNHNY and SVGAGI (reference sequence). The CDR3 spans 13 residues. TCRdb re-called the 5' RACE reads with MiXCR, one entry per CDR3 protein. The sample has about 50,000 distinct CDR3 sequences; more than 5.5% are singletons. Many counts were recorded for this clonotype. Here the sequenced sample was whole blood, taken at baseline. The chain links TRBV6-6 to TRBJ1-6; D perhaps matches TRBD1 (6 bases). This receptor was taken from an adult who was a healthcare worker with PCR-confirmed SARS-CoV-2 infection or an uninfected control (not recorded which). CDR3 in amino acids: CASRLDSTSPLHF. In DNA, the CDR3 is TGTGCCAGCCGCTTGGACAGTACATCACCCCTCCACTTT.